This TCR beta chain was observed in a study of vaccination effects on CD4 cells after COVID-19. Study in general: There were a couple of convalescent patients who gave samples 16 days and one week before vaccination. Notes on the study in general: Early post-infection timepoints were absent, and convalescent patients were few. Marked clonal contraction of infection- and vaccine-induced clones was seen late after vaccination.

Clones were sequenced by immunoSEQ multiplex PCR, and TCRdb holds only the in-frame ones, with some missing. The table has 24,000 or so clones, around 66% seen once. The CDR3 is made up of 17 amino acids. The V gene end was trimmed by 5 bases and the J gene end by 1 base; junction bases not matched to a gene: 11. The V gene's germline CDR1 is SGHVS and CDR2 FNYEAQ. Regarding this clone: The antigen remains unidentified.

Under the ViraFEST assay, PBMC were stimulated with viral peptide pools so that antigen-specific CD4+ T cells expanded. Sequencing was performed afterwards. Having been cultured for approximately ten days, the cells underwent CD4+ T cell isolation. By PCR, the person was confirmed to have had SARS-CoV-2 infection between March and December 2020. This receptor was taken from a human donor who had a prior SARS-CoV-2 infection. This chain uses TRBV7-6 with TRBJ2-3; TRBD2 matches at 8 bases. The source material was CD4+ T cells from PBMCs cultured with SARS-CoV-2 spike peptides, sampled before COVID-19 vaccination. The CDR3 loop reads CASSPIGGAFGTDTQYF. As DNA, the CDR3 is TGTGCCAGCAGCCCAATCGGGGGGGCGTTTGGCACAGATACGCAGTATTTT.